Reported below is one T cell receptor (beta chain). Its antigen is undetermined. The sample originates from a study of cytomegalovirus exposure and HLA in healthy donors. Germline CDR1 is SGHTS and CDR2 is YDEGEE. The CDR3 is 15 amino acids. The V segment lost 3 bases and the J segment 6 bases; nucleotides outside the gene matches: 8. PCR employed 60 Vbeta and 13 Jbeta primers. The protocol was immunoSEQ multiplex PCR, while the TCRdb copy is restricted to in-frame clones and leaves out a portion. In the table there are 150,000 to 200,000 clones, roughly 80% of which are singletons. Findings of the study overall: The study dropped some indistinguishable V segments, TRBV6-2 and TRBV6-3 among them. Presence/absence analyses treated sequencing depth as roughly uniform across donors. Previous analysis showed most TCR beta V segments were productive about 87% or about 30% of the time.

The receptor was derived from a male donor in good health and CMV-seropositive. The material sequenced was PBMCs. V usage is TRBV5-8 and J usage is TRBJ1-2; TRBD1 matches at 10 bases. The CDR3 loop reads CASSWRAGTGDGYTF. CDR3 in DNA: TGTGCCAGCAGCTGGAGAGCCGGGACAGGGGATGGCTACACCTTC.